The sequence of this T cell receptor beta chain was determined in a study of T cell repertoires in cytomegalovirus infection. The overall study: CMV epitopes used comprised recently identified HLA-C-restricted ones and well-studied HLA-B-restricted ones. Carrying CMV and the relevant HLA type showed in public TCR beta signatures. Study-wide results and limits: Dominating the ex vivo response were HLA-C-restricted CMV-specific TCR beta clonotypes.

Via MiXCR, TCRdb re-called the reads, giving one row per CDR3 protein. Here the sample spans about 920,000 distinct CDR3 sequences, around a third being singletons. Trimming removed 0 bases from V and 0 bases from J, with 4 bases in between. The CDR3 runs to 14 residues. Germline CDR1 is LGHNA and CDR2 is YNFKEQ. Of note for this clonotype: What it binds is not known.

This TCR was sampled from a human donor in good health (CMV status not recorded). Some clones in this sample may be carry-over from other donors' samples. This chain connects TRBV4-2 to TRBJ2-3; D gene uncertain. The material sequenced was cultured CD8+ T cells from PBMCs, taken from culture after CMV antigen stimulation. The DNA for the CDR3 is TGTGCCAGCAGCCAAGATAAGAGCACAGATACGCAGTATTTT. As protein: CASSQDKSTDTQYF.